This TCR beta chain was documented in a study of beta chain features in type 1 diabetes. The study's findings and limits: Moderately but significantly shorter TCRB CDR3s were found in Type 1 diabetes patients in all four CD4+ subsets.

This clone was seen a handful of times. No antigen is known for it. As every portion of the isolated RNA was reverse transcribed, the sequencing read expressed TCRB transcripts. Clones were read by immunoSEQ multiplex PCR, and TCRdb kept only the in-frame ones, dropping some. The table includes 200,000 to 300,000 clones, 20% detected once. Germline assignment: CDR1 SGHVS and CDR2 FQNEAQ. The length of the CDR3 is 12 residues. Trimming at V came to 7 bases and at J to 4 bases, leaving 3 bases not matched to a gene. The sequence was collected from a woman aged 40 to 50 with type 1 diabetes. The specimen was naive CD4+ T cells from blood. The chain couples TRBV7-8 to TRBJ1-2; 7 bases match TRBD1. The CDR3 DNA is TGTGCCAGCACAGGGGGGAGCTATGGCTACACCTTC. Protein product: CASTGGSYGYTF.